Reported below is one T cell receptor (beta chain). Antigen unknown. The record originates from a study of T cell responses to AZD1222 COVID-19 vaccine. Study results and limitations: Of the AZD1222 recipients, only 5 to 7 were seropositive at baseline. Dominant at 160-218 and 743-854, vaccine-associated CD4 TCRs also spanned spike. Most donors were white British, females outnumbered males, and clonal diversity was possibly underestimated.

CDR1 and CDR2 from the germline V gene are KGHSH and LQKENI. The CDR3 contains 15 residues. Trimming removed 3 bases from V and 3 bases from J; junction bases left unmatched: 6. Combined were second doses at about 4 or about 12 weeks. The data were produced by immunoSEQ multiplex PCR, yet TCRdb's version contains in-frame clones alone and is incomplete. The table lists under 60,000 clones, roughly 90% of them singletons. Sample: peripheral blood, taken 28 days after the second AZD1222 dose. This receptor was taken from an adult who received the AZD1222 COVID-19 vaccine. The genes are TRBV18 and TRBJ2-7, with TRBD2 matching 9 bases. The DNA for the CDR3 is TGTGCCAGCTCACCGGCCGGGACTAGCCTCTACGAGCAGTACTTC. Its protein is CASSPAGTSLYEQYF.